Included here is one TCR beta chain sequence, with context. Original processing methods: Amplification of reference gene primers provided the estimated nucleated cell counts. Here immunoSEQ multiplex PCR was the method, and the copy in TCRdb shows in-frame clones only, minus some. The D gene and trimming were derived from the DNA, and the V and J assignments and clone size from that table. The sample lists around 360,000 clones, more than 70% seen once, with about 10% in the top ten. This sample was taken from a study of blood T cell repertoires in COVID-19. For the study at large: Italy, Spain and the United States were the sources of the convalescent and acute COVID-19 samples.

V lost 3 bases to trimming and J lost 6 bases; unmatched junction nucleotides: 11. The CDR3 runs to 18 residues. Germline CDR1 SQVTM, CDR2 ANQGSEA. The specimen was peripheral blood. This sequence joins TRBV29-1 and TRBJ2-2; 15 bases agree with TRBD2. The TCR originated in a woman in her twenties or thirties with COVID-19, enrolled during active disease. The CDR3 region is CSVEGPGTSGRRAGELFF. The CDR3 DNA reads TGCAGCGTTGAGGGACCCGGGACTAGCGGGAGGAGGGCCGGGGAGCTGTTTTTT.